The clone carrying this T cell receptor beta chain has a handful of counts. Its antigen is undetermined. TCRdb reprocessed the 5' RACE reads with MiXCR, giving one entry per CDR3 protein. This sample carries 300,000 or so distinct CDR3 sequences, around 8.6% of them seen once, and the ten largest clones take 3% to 3.5%. This sample is part of a study of T cells after yellow fever vaccination. Study outcomes and limitations: Most clones from primary vaccination were detected again post-booster (about 96% CD4, about 88% CD8).

The CDR3 loop spans 19 amino acids. Trimming left V 5 bases short and J 0 bases short, with 23 bases between. Germline values: CDR1 MNHEY, CDR2 SVGAGI. The chain is built from TRBV6-5 and TRBJ2-4, with no clear D. The sample was CD4+ T cells sorted from PBMCs, taken 5 days after the yellow fever booster vaccination. The source is a man between 18 and 35 years old who received the YFV17D yellow fever vaccine. This chain's CDR3 is CASSPAQAILPIAKNIQYF. The CDR3 coding sequence is TGTGCCAGCAGTCCCGCCCAGGCAATCTTGCCTATAGCCAAAAACATTCAGTACTTC.